What follows are 22 T cell receptor beta chains derived from one specimen sequenced in a study of cytomegalovirus exposure and HLA in healthy donors. PCR involved 60 Vbeta and 13 Jbeta primers. Clones were read by immunoSEQ multiplex PCR, and TCRdb kept only the in-frame ones, dropping some. The sample holds about 240,000 clones, roughly 80% seen once. Sequenced material: PBMCs. These receptors came from a woman between 40 and 55 years old in good health and CMV-seropositive.

The chain couples TRBV25-1 to TRBJ1-1, with D uncertain. V was pared by 5 bases and J by 1 base, with 8 bases between. The CDR3 length is 13 residues. Germline lookup yields CDR1 MGHDK and CDR2 SYGVNS. CDR3: CASSTSGNTEAFF. The CDR3 DNA is TGTGCCAGCAGTACCAGTGGGAACACTGAAGCTTTCTTT.

The rearrangement links TRBV19 to TRBJ1-4; unclear D gene. Germline V gene data show CDR1 as LNHDA and CDR2 as SQIVND (reference sequence). This CDR3 contains 14 residues. The germline V and J ends were trimmed by 9 bases and 4 bases, with 15 bases remaining between them. The CDR3 DNA follows: TGTGCCAGCGCCCGGGGAGGACTTAATGAAAAACTGTTTTTT. This gives the protein CASARGGLNEKLFF.

The chain recombines TRBV4-2 with TRBJ2-2; 10 bases are a match to TRBD1. This CDR3 is 15 amino acids long. With V trimmed by 4 bases and J by 3 bases, 2 bases remained unmatched. Germline lookup yields CDR1 LGHNA and CDR2 YNFKEQ. The CDR3 nucleotides are TGTGCCAGCAGCCCCGGGACAGGGGACACCGGGGAGCTGTTTTTT. Its translation: CASSPGTGDTGELFF.

The chain employs TRBV28 and TRBJ1-2; D unresolved. V lost 10 bases and J lost 2, with 8 bases in between. The length of the CDR3 is 11 residues. CDR1 is MDHEN and CDR2 is SYDVKM in the germline V gene. CDR3 sequence (DNA): TGTGCCACGACGGAGAACTATGGCTACACCTTC. Its protein product is CATTENYGYTF.

The CDR3 region has the DNA TGCAGTGCTAGTCCCGATGGCTACACCTTC. It translates to CSASPDGYTF. J is TRBJ1-2 and V is TRBV20-1; no clear D. V lost 3 bases, J lost 6 bases, and 5 bases lay in between. From germline, CDR1 is DFQATT and CDR2 SNEGSKA (reference sequence). CDR3 length: 10 residues.

This rearrangement joins TRBV19 to TRBJ2-5; TRBD1 aligns across 10 bases. J was trimmed by 6 bases and V by 3 bases; bases with no gene match: 7. Germline loops: CDR1 LNHDA, CDR2 SQIVND (reference sequence). The CDR3 sequence is 15 residues long. CDR3 in DNA: TGTGCCAGTAGTATGGACAGGGGGGACTTGCAGACCCAGTACTTC. This sequence encodes CASSMDRGDLQTQYF.

This clone showed up just a few times. The V and J genes are TRBV7-8 and TRBJ1-2, with 8 positions matching TRBD1. Trimming at V came to 4 bases and at J to 2 bases, leaving 6 bases not matched to a gene. CDR1 is SGHVS, CDR2 FQNEAQ, per germline. This CDR3 region has 15 residues. CDR3 sequence: CASSSGQGRNYGYTF. In DNA, the CDR3 is TGTGCCAGCAGCTCTGGACAGGGCCGAAACTATGGCTACACCTTC.

This chain connects TRBV11-3 to TRBJ2-7, with D possibly matching TRBD1 (7 bases). The V gene lost 5 bases and the J gene lost 2 bases, with 19 bases spanning the gap. CDR3 length: 16 residues. The germline V gene has CDR1 SGHNT and CDR2 YENEEA. CDR3 coding DNA: TGTGCCAGCAGCCAAGGGGGGTCCGGGACAGCCTACGAGCAGTACTTC. It codes for CASSQGGSGTAYEQYF.

This clone has more than one count but fewer than ten. The chain couples TRBV4-3 to TRBJ2-3, with 11 bases matching TRBD2. Looked up from germline, CDR1 is LGHNA and CDR2 is YSLEER. The CDR3 extends over 15 amino acids. The V and J ends lost 4 bases and 1 base, in that order; junction bases with no gene match: 1. In nucleotides, the CDR3 is TGCGCCAGCAGCCGTAGCGGGAGGGGCACAGATACGCAGTATTTT. Amino acid sequence: CASSRSGRGTDTQYF.

In this sample, this clone turned up a few times. The genes are TRBV5-5 and TRBJ2-2; the match to TRBD2 covers 7 bases. The trim removed 2 bases at V and 5 bases at J, leaving 15 bases unmatched. CDR3 size: 18 residues. In germline, CDR1 is SGHKS, CDR2 YYEKEE (reference sequence). CDR3 sequence (DNA): TGTGCCAGCAGCTTCAGGGTATCAAGCGGGGCAAATACCGGGGAGCTGTTTTTT. Protein sequence: CASSFRVSSGANTGELFF.

This clone was found once. The chain uses TRBV6-5 and TRBJ1-4; TRBD1 matches at 8 bases. From germline, CDR1 is MNHEY and CDR2 SVGAGI. CDR3 size: 14 residues. V dropped 5 bases and J dropped 8; count of bases not matched to a gene: 7. CDR3 coding DNA: TGTGCCAGCAGTGAACAGGGGGAAGGGGAAAAACTGTTTTTT. The encoded protein is CASSEQGEGEKLFF.

The chain has TRBV5-6 and TRBJ2-1; 8 bases are a match to TRBD2. J lost 7 bases, V lost 2 bases, and 8 bases had no gene match. Germline-derived CDR1 and CDR2 are SGHDT and YYEEEE. This CDR3 spans 15 amino acids. The CDR3 DNA reads TGTGCCAGCAGCTTTTGGGCTAGCGGGCGAAATGAGCAGTTCTTC. It codes for CASSFWASGRNEQFF.

The rearrangement uses TRBV10-3 and TRBJ1-4; D not certain. Germline V lookup: CDR1 ENHRY, CDR2 SYGVKD. Trimming removed 2 bases at V and 8 bases at J, with 9 bases between. The length of the CDR3 is 13 residues. CDR3 in amino acids: CAISEHRDEKLFF. The CDR3 DNA reads as TGTGCCATCAGTGAGCACAGAGACGAAAAACTGTTTTTT.

The V gene is TRBV7-2, the J gene TRBJ2-7; the match to TRBD1 covers 10 bases. V dropped 4 bases and J dropped 5; count of bases not matched to a gene: 2. This CDR3 region has 13 residues. The germline gives CDR1 SGHTA, CDR2 FQGNSA. The CDR3 here is CASSWDRGNEQYF. CDR3 nucleotides: TGTGCCAGCAGCTGGGACAGGGGAAACGAGCAGTACTTC. The full variable domain, with the rest looked up from reference TRBV7-2 and TRBJ2-7, is GAGVSQSPSNKVTEKGKDVELRCDPISGHTALYWYRQSLGQGLEFLIYFQGNSAPDKSGLPSDRFSAERTGGSVSTLTIQRTQQEDSAVYLCASSWDRGNEQYFGPGTRLTVT.

This chain links TRBV11-3 with TRBJ2-1; 9 bases are shared with TRBD2. Germline CDR1 and CDR2: SGHNT and YENEEA. Trimming took 4 bases from V and 2 from J; bases not matched to a gene: 6. This CDR3 has 16 residues. The CDR3 DNA is TGTGCCAGCAGCTCTAGCGGGACCCTTACCTACAATGAGCAGTTCTTC. This sequence encodes CASSSSGTLTYNEQFF.

This clone has just one count. The chain couples TRBV7-8 to TRBJ2-7; D gene uncertain. The V end was cut by 5 bases, the J end by 4 bases, with 21 bases between. The CDR3 is 16 residues long. Looked up from germline, CDR1 is SGHVS and CDR2 is FQNEAQ. The CDR3 DNA is TGTGCCAGCAGCCCTTCGCGGATCGCGGAACCTTACGAGCAGTACTTC. Translated: CASSPSRIAEPYEQYF.

The chain joins TRBV25-1 to TRBJ2-6; 7 nucleotides match TRBD2. The CDR3 runs to 16 residues. V was pared by 4 bases and J by 0 bases, with 3 bases of the junction left unmatched. Germline V lookup: CDR1 MGHDK, CDR2 SYGVNS. CDR3 sequence reads: CASSGGLNSGANVLTF. CDR3 in DNA: TGTGCCAGCAGTGGGGGACTAAACTCTGGGGCCAACGTCCTGACTTTC. The full variable domain, in which reference TRBV25-1 and TRBJ2-6 provide the parts outside the CDR3, is EADIYQTPRYLVIGTGKKITLECSQTMGHDKMYWYQQDPGMELHLIHYSYGVNSTEKGDLSSESTVSRIRTEHFPLTLESARPSHTSQYLCASSGGLNSGANVLTFGAGSRLTVL.

The chain links TRBV6-6 to TRBJ1-1; 7 bases are a match to TRBD1. CDR3 length: 14 residues. With V trimmed by 7 bases and J by 1 base, 6 bases remained unmatched. Germline-derived CDR1 and CDR2 are MNHNY and SVGAGI (reference sequence). CDR3: CASILAGGNTEAFF. As DNA, the CDR3 is TGTGCCAGCATATTGGCAGGGGGGAACACTGAAGCTTTCTTT.

The rearrangement uses TRBV30 and TRBJ1-2; D possibly corresponds to TRBD1 (6 bases). This CDR3 has 13 amino acids. From germline, CDR1 is GTSNPN and CDR2 SVGIG (reference sequence). Deletions cut 7 bases from V and 4 bases from J, with 16 bases between. The CDR3 reads CASPSPDSYGYTF. For the CDR3, the DNA is TGTGCCTCCCCAAGTCCGGACAGCTATGGCTACACCTTC.

The rearrangement uses TRBV4-1 and TRBJ1-6; D is uncertain. V was pared by 1 base and J by 0 bases, with 19 bases between. Germline CDR1 and CDR2: MGHRA and YSYEKL. The CDR3 runs to 20 residues. This CDR3 reads CASSQGMGGRSSSYNSPLHF. In DNA, the CDR3 is TGCGCCAGCAGCCAAGGAATGGGAGGCAGGTCGAGCTCCTATAATTCACCCCTCCACTTT.

The chain has TRBV7-2 and TRBJ1-1, with 12 bases aligning to TRBD1. V lost 6 bases to trimming and J lost 9 bases; unmatched junction nucleotides: 11. Germline CDR1 reads SGHTA; CDR2 reads FQGNSA. The CDR3 sequence is 15 residues long. The DNA for the CDR3 is TGTGCCAGCAGGGCGACCGGGACAGGGGGCGCGAAAGCTTTCTTT. This translates into CASRATGTGGAKAFF.

The chain combines TRBV6-1 with TRBJ1-6; D gene ambiguous. The CDR3 runs to 15 residues. Germline V gives CDR1 MNHNS, CDR2 SASEGT. With 7 bases removed from V and 9 bases from J, the gap between germline ends came to 19 bases. CDR3 DNA: TGTGCCAGCAACAAAACATCTGAGGGCCCTTCACCCCTCCACTTT. It yields the protein CASNKTSEGPSPLHF.